This T cell receptor beta chain is drawn from a study of cytotoxic CD8 clonotypes in ibrutinib-treated CLL. Whole-study findings and limits: Sustained-remission and progressing patients had different sampling times.

Genomic DNA (about 2 micrograms) was obtained from cryopreserved PBMCs for construction of TCR beta libraries. V lost 2 bases, J lost 5 bases, and 28 bases lay in between. Germline CDR1 reads SGHTA; CDR2 reads FQGNSA. The CDR3 totals 19 residues. In regard to this clone: The target antigen is unknown.

Produced via immunoSEQ multiplex PCR; TCRdb's table is partial and in-frame only. This sample yields 150,000 or so clones, of which around three quarters are seen a single time; 25% to 30% belongs to the top ten. The sequence was obtained from a human donor with chronic lymphocytic leukemia. V gene TRBV7-2 combines with J gene TRBJ2-7; no clear D. The sequencing used PBMCs, collected after 12 months of ibrutinib treatment. This CDR3 reads CASSLIRATATLSKDEQYF. The DNA for the CDR3 is TGTGCCAGCAGCTTAATTCGGGCCACAGCTACCTTATCCAAAGACGAGCAGTACTTC.